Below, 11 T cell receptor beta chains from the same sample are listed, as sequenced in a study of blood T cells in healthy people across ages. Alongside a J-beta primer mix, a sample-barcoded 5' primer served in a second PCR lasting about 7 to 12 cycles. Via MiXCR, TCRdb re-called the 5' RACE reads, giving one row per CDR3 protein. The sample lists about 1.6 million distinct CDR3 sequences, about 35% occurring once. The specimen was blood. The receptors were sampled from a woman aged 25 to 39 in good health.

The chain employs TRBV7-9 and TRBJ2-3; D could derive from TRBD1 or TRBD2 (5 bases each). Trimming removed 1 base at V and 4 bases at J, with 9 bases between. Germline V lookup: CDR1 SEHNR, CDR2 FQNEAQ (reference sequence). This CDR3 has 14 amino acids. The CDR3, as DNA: TGTGCCAGCAGCTTAGGAGGGACGGCAGATACGCAGTATTTT. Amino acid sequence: CASSLGGTADTQYF.

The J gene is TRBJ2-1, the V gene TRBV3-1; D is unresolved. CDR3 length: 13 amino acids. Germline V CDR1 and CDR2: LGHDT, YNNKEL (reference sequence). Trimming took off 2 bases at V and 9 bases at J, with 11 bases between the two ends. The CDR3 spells CASSQYEPGEQFF. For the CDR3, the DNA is TGTGCCAGCAGCCAATATGAACCCGGTGAGCAGTTCTTC.

The CDR3 is CASSGVPGQGESEQYF. CDR3 bases: TGTGCCAGCAGTGGTGTCCCGGGACAGGGGGAAAGCGAGCAGTACTTC. The V call is TRBV6-1, the J call TRBJ2-7, with 11 positions matching TRBD1. Trimming cost V 4 bases and J 6 bases; bases outside gene matches: 11. Germline assignment: CDR1 MNHNS and CDR2 SASEGT. This CDR3 has 16 amino acids.

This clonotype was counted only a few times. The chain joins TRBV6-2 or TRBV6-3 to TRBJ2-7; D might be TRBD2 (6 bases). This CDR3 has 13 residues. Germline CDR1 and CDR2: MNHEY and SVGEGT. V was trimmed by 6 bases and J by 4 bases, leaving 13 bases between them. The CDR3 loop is CASRRGGNYEQYF. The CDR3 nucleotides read TGTGCCAGCAGGAGAGGAGGGAATTACGAGCAGTACTTC.

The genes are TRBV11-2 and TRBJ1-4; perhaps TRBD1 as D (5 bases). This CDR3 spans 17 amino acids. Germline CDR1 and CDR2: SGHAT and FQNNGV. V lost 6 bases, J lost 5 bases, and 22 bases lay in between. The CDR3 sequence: CASSSGPGLRGNEKLFF. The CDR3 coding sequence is TGTGCCAGCAGTTCAGGGCCGGGGTTGAGGGGAAATGAAAAACTGTTTTTT.

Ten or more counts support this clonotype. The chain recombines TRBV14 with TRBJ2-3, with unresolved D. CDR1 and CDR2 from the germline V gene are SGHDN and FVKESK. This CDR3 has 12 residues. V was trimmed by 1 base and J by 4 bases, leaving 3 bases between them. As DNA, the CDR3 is TGTGCCAGCAGCCAAGTGGCAGATACGCAGTATTTT. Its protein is CASSQVADTQYF.

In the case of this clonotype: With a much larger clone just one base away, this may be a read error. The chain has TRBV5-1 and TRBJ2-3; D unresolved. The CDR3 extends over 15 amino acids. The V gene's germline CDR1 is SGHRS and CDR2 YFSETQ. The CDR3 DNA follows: TGCGCCAGCAGCTTTGGTCGGGTTAGCACAGATACGCGGTATTTT. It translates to CASSFGRVSTDTRYF.

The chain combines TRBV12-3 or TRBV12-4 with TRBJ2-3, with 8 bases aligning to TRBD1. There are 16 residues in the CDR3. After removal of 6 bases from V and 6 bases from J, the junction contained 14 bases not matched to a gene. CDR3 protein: CASRPDRTGGDDTQYF. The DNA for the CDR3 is TGTGCCAGCAGGCCTGACCGAACAGGGGGAGATGATACGCAGTATTTT.

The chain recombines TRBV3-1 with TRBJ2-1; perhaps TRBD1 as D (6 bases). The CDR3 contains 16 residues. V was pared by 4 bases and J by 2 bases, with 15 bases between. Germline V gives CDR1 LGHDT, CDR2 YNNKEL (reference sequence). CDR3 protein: CASSPYRASTYNEQFF. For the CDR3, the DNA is TGTGCCAGCAGCCCCTACAGGGCCTCAACCTACAATGAGCAGTTCTTC.

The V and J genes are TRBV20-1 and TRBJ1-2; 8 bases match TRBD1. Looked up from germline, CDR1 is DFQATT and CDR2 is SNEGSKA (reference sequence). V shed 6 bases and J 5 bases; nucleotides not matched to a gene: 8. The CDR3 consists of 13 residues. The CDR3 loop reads CSAELGQEYGYTF. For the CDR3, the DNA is TGCAGTGCCGAGTTGGGACAGGAATATGGCTACACCTTC.

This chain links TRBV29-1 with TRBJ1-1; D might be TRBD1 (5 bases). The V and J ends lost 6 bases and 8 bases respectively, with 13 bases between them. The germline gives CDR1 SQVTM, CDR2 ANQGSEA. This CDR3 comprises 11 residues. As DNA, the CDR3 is TGCAGCGTCGAGGGGACCAACGAAGCTTTCTTT. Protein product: CSVEGTNEAFF.